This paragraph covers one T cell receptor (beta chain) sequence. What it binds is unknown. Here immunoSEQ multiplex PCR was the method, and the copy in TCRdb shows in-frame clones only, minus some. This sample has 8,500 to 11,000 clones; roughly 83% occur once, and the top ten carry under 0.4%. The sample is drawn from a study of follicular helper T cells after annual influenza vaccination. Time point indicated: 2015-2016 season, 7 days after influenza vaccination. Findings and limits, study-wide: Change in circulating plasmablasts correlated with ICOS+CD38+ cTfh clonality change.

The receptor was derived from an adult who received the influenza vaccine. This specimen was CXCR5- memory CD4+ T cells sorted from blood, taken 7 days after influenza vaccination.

The CDR3 spells CASSPRGLTGTEAFF. The CDR3, as DNA: TGTGCCAGCAGCCCCCGGGGCCTAACTGGGACTGAAGCTTTCTTT. This sequence joins TRBV9 and TRBJ1-1; TRBD1 might be the D (5 bases). Trimming pared 4 bases from V and 5 bases from J, leaving 18 bases between. The germline gives CDR1 SGDLS, CDR2 YYNGEE. This CDR3 spans 15 amino acids.